Each of the 15 T cell receptor beta chains below was sequenced from the same sample in a study of blood T cell repertoires in COVID-19. Data came from immunoSEQ multiplex PCR; TCRdb stores just in-frame clones and leaves some out. The sample has about 400,000 clones; approximately 85% are singletons. Source material: PBMCs or T cells enriched from blood (not recorded which). The receptors were gathered from a middle-aged woman with acute COVID-19.

The rearrangement links TRBV10-3 to TRBJ1-1, with 7 bases identical to TRBD1. The CDR3 runs 17 residues. The trim removed 4 bases at V and 5 bases at J, leaving 16 bases unmatched. Germline V lookup: CDR1 ENHRY, CDR2 SYGVKD. CDR3 nucleotide sequence: TGTGCCATCAGTGTCGAGACAGGGCCCAAGACGGGAACTGAAGCTTTCTTT. It specifies CAISVETGPKTGTEAFF.

The gene calls are TRBV5-1 and TRBJ1-3, with 7 nucleotides matching TRBD1. The germline gives CDR1 SGHRS, CDR2 YFSETQ. Losses at the gene ends were 7 bases for V and 3 bases for J; bases not matched to a gene: 22. This CDR3 region has 19 residues. The CDR3 here is CASSSSILTGDQIGNTIYF. The CDR3 DNA follows: TGCGCCAGCTCCTCCAGCATCCTAACAGGGGATCAAATTGGAAACACCATATATTTT. Looking up the rest from reference TRBV5-1 and TRBJ1-3 gives the full variable domain: KAGVTQTPRYLIKTRGQQVTLSCSPISGHRSVSWYQQTPGQGLQFLFEYFSETQRNKGNFPGRFSGRQFSNSRSEMNVSTLELGDSALYLCASSSSILTGDQIGNTIYFGEGSWLTVV.

V and J are TRBV3-1 (or the pseudogene TRBV3-2) and TRBJ1-5; D is ambiguous. The CDR3 loop spans 15 amino acids. Germline-derived CDR1 and CDR2 are LGHDT and YNNKEL (reference sequence). The V end lost 0 bases, the J end lost 7 bases, and 13 bases lay between the germline ends. The CDR3 sequence is CASSQDWSGGQPQHF. CDR3 coding DNA: TGTGCCAGCAGCCAAGATTGGTCGGGAGGGCAGCCCCAGCATTTT.

This chain uses TRBV5-6 with TRBJ1-6; 8 positions agree with TRBD1. The V gene end was trimmed by 3 bases and the J gene end by 4 bases; junction bases not matched to a gene: 3. The germline V gene has CDR1 SGHDT and CDR2 YYEEEE. The CDR3 runs to 15 residues. The DNA of the CDR3 is TGTGCCAGCAGCTCCGGGACAGGTTATAATTCACCCCTCCACTTT. It translates to CASSSGTGYNSPLHF.

This chain connects TRBV30 to TRBJ2-5; perhaps TRBD2 as D (5 bases). Trimming took off 2 bases at V and 5 bases at J, with 9 bases between the two ends. The germline gives CDR1 GTSNPN, CDR2 SVGIG (reference sequence). The CDR3 length is 12 residues. CDR3 sequence: CAWSITGETQYF. The CDR3 DNA reads as TGTGCCTGGAGTATCACGGGGGAGACCCAGTACTTC. Full variable domain (remainder filled in from reference TRBV30 and TRBJ2-5): SQTIHQWPATLVQPVGSPLSLECTVEGTSNPNLYWYRQAAGRGLQLLFYSVGIGQISSEVPQNLSASRPQDRQFILSSKKLLLSDSGFYLCAWSITGETQYFGPGTRLLVL.

V and J are TRBV19 and TRBJ1-5; 7 positions agree with TRBD1. Germline lookup yields CDR1 LNHDA and CDR2 SQIVND (reference sequence). This CDR3 region has 14 residues. V was clipped by 5 bases and J by 4 bases; unmatched bases: 5. Written as DNA, the CDR3 is TGTGCCAGTAGTGCGACAGGGTTTAATCAGCCCCAGCATTTT. The encoded protein is CASSATGFNQPQHF.

This sequence joins TRBV6-5 and TRBJ2-7; tentatively, D is TRBD2 (5 bases). This CDR3 is 14 amino acids long. In germline, CDR1 is MNHEY, CDR2 SVGAGI. The germline V and J ends were trimmed by 7 bases and 5 bases, with 18 bases remaining between them. The CDR3 DNA follows: TGTGCCAGCAAGGTGAGGGCGCGGTCCCACGAGCAGTACTTC. It encodes CASKVRARSHEQYF.

The chain is built from TRBV7-9 and TRBJ1-2; D ambiguous. V lost 2 bases and J lost 2, with 9 bases in between. Per germline, CDR1 SEHNR and CDR2 FQNEAQ (reference sequence). The CDR3 covers 14 residues. CDR3 amino acids: CASSLTGYNYGYTF. The DNA for the CDR3 is TGTGCCAGCAGCTTAACCGGGTACAACTATGGCTACACCTTC.

The rearrangement links TRBV13 to TRBJ2-3; TRBD2 agrees at 7 bases. Germline V gives CDR1 PRHDT, CDR2 FYEKMQ (reference sequence). The CDR3 loop spans 14 amino acids. The J segment lost 4 bases and the V segment lost 3 bases, leaving 4 bases of the junction unmatched. The CDR3 nucleotides are TGTGCCAGCAGCTTTGGGCTAGCGGCAGATACGCAGTATTTT. This encodes CASSFGLAADTQYF.

This clone was detected a few times. The V and J genes are TRBV4-2 and TRBJ1-4; 9 bases are shared with TRBD1. The ends lost 2 bases at V and 4 bases at J; junction bases unmatched: 5. The CDR3 spans 16 residues. The germline gives CDR1 LGHNA, CDR2 YNFKEQ. CDR3 sequence (DNA): TGTGCCAGCAGCCAAACCAGGGGACAGGGTAATGAAAAACTGTTTTTT. It encodes CASSQTRGQGNEKLFF.

CDR3 sequence: CASSLRSSGYGYTF. The CDR3 DNA reads TGCGCCAGCAGCTTGCGGAGTTCGGGCTATGGCTACACCTTC. This chain connects TRBV5-1 to TRBJ1-2; D gene unclear. The V gene's germline CDR1 is SGHRS and CDR2 YFSETQ. Trimming cost V 1 base and J 4 bases, with 11 bases left between them. This CDR3 spans 14 amino acids.

V usage is TRBV19 and J usage is TRBJ2-7, with a weak D call TRBD1 (6 bases). CDR1 is LNHDA and CDR2 is SQIVND in the germline V gene (reference sequence). This CDR3 comprises 14 residues. Trimming removed 4 bases at V and 2 bases at J, with 12 bases between. In DNA form, the CDR3 reads TGTGCCAGTAGTACCAACAGGGACGCCTACGAGCAGTACTTC. Translating gives CASSTNRDAYEQYF. The complete variable domain, with remaining parts taken from reference TRBV19 and TRBJ2-7, reads DGGITQSPKYLFRKEGQNVTLSCEQNLNHDAMYWYRQDPGQGLRLIYYSQIVNDFQKGDIAEGYSVSREKKESFPLTVTSAQKNPTAFYLCASSTNRDAYEQYFGPGTRLTVT.

The chain joins TRBV7-8 to TRBJ1-5; possible D gene TRBD1, 5 bases. The CDR3 loop spans 17 amino acids. Deletions cut 4 bases from V and 2 bases from J, with 18 bases between. The germline gives CDR1 SGHVS, CDR2 FQNEAQ. The CDR3 is CASSSINWRDRNQPQHF. The CDR3 DNA sequence: TGTGCCAGCAGCTCCATAAATTGGAGGGACCGCAATCAGCCCCAGCATTTT.

V usage is TRBV7-9 and J usage is TRBJ1-2; D is undetermined. With 7 bases removed from V and 4 bases from J, the gap between germline ends came to 10 bases. Germline V gene sequence: CDR1 SEHNR, CDR2 FQNEAQ (reference sequence). This CDR3 comprises 12 residues. As DNA, the CDR3 is TGTGCCAGCACCGACTACCGCTATGGCTACACCTTC. As protein: CASTDYRYGYTF.

This clone has just a few counts. The V call is TRBV23-1, the J call TRBJ1-4; tentative D call: TRBD1 (5 bases). TRBV23-1 is assigned to the ORF class and has an uncertain function. The CDR3 has 14 amino acids. Between the trimmed V and J ends, which lost 2 bases and 8 bases, there was a span of 12 bases. The DNA of the CDR3 is TGCGCCAGCAGTCAAGGGGCGGATCACGAAAAACTGTTTTTT. It codes for CASSQGADHEKLFF.